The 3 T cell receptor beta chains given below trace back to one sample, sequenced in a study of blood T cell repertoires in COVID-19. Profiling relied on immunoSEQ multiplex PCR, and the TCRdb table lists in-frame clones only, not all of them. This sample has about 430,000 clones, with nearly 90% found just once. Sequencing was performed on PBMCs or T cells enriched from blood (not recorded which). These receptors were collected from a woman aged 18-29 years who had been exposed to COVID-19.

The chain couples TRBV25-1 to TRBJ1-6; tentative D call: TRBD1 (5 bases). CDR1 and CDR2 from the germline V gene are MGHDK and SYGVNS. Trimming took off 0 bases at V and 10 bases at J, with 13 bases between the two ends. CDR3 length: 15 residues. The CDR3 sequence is CASSEYGGSRSPLHF. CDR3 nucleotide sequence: TGTGCCAGCAGTGAATATGGGGGGAGTAGGTCACCCCTCCACTTT. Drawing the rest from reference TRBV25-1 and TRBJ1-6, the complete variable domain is EADIYQTPRYLVIGTGKKITLECSQTMGHDKMYWYQQDPGMELHLIHYSYGVNSTEKGDLSSESTVSRIRTEHFPLTLESARPSHTSQYLCASSEYGGSRSPLHFGNGTRLTVT.

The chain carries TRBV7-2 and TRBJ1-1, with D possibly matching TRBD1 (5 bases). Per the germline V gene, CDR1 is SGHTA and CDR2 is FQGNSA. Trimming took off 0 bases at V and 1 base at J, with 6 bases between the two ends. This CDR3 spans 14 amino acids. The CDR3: CASSLAGGNTEAFF. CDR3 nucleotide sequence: TGTGCCAGCAGCTTAGCGGGGGGGAACACTGAAGCTTTCTTT. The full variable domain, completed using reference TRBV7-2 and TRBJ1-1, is GAGVSQSPSNKVTEKGKDVELRCDPISGHTALYWYRQSLGQGLEFLIYFQGNSAPDKSGLPSDRFSAERTGGSVSTLTIQRTQQEDSAVYLCASSLAGGNTEAFFGQGTRLTVV.

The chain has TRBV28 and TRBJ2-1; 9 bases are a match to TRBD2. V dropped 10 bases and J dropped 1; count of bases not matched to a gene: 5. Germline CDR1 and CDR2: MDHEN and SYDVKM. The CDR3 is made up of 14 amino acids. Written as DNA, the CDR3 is TGTGCCACGCGGGGACTAGCTTCCTACAATGAGCAGTTCTTC. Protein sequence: CATRGLASYNEQFF.